The clone carrying this TCR beta chain was counted once. Cohort assignment relied on participant-reported clinical history. As originally analysed: By means of reference gene primer amplification, nucleated cell counts were estimated. Sequencing was performed with immunoSEQ multiplex PCR; in TCRdb, only in-frame clones are kept and a portion is missing. The V and J calls and clone size are taken from that table; D and trimming were inferred from the DNA. The sample gives 200,000 to 250,000 clones, 85% of which show up once; around 19% is in the top ten. This CDR3 has 22 amino acids. This sample is part of a study of blood T cell repertoires in COVID-19. About the study: T cells, B-cell-depleted T cells, or PBMCs provided the cDNA or gDNA that served as material.

The J gene is TRBJ2-4, the V gene TRBV21-1; TRBD2, the table's D call, was not compared with the DNA. TRBV21-1 is a pseudogene locus. The sequenced sample consisted of PBMCs or T cells enriched from blood (not recorded which). This receptor was identified in a man between 35 and 55 years old who had recovered from COVID-19. CDR3 DNA: TGTGCCAGCAGGGTGAGGAGAACCCGGTTGAGGAGACCTAAAGGGAGAAAAAACATTCAGTACTTC. Translated, it gives CASRVRRTRLRRPKGRKNIQYF.